These 22 T cell receptor beta chains were all obtained from the same sample, sequenced in a study of Ad26.COV2.S vaccination and SARS-CoV-2 variants. Clones were read by immunoSEQ multiplex PCR, and TCRdb kept only the in-frame ones, dropping some. The sample includes fewer than 900,000 clones, roughly 90% of them seen just once. Treatment in this sample: roughly 20 received Ad26.COV2.S at low or high dose, single or two shots; several received placebo; per-sample allocation not given. Sampling was done on day 63 after the first vaccine or placebo injection. Here the sequenced sample was peripheral blood, taken in a trial of Ad26.COV2.S vaccine versus placebo. The receptors stem from a person aged 18-60 years who received the Ad26.COV2.S COVID-19 vaccine or a placebo.

V usage is TRBV18 and J usage is TRBJ2-5; TRBD1 matches 7 bases. The CDR3 consists of 14 residues. The J segment lost 5 bases and the V segment lost 5 bases, leaving 8 bases of the junction unmatched. Germline CDR1 is KGHSH and CDR2 is LQKENI. The CDR3 region has the DNA TGTGCCAGCTCAACAGGACAGGCTCCGGAGACCCAGTACTTC. This gives the protein CASSTGQAPETQYF.

This sequence joins TRBV7-2 and TRBJ2-1; the match to TRBD2 covers 15 bases. This CDR3 spans 18 amino acids. Looked up from germline, CDR1 is SGHTA and CDR2 is FQGNSA. Trimming at V came to 4 bases and at J to 2 bases, leaving 6 bases not matched to a gene. The CDR3 DNA reads as TGTGCCAGCAGCTCCTGGACTAGCGGGGGGGCCCCCTACAATGAGCAGTTCTTC. This sequence encodes CASSSWTSGGAPYNEQFF.

The chain carries TRBV7-6 and TRBJ2-5, with D unclear. Per the germline V gene, CDR1 is SGHVS and CDR2 is FNYEAQ. V gave up 4 bases and J gave up 7 bases, with 16 bases separating them. CDR3 length equals 14 residues. The CDR3 loop is CASSSPGQRGTQYF. CDR3 sequence (DNA): TGTGCCAGCAGCTCACCGGGCCAGAGAGGGACCCAGTACTTC.

This chain links TRBV6-2 or TRBV6-3 with TRBJ2-7; TRBD2 matches at 10 bases. J lost 1 base, V lost 5 bases, and 8 bases had no gene match. Germline values: CDR1 MNHEY, CDR2 SVGEGT. The CDR3 has 16 residues. In DNA, the CDR3 is TGTGCCAGCAGTAAACCTTTAGCGGGGGGATCCTACGAGCAGTACTTC. Protein: CASSKPLAGGSYEQYF.

The chain is built from TRBV15 and TRBJ2-1; tentative D call: TRBD1 (5 bases). The CDR3 length is 17 residues. Trimming took 0 bases from V and 2 from J, leaving 14 bases between them. Germline CDR1 and CDR2: LNHNV and YYDKDF (reference sequence). As DNA, the CDR3 is TGTGCCACCAGCAGAGATCTCGGCAGGGATACCTACAATGAGCAGTTCTTC. Its protein is CATSRDLGRDTYNEQFF.

The CDR3 DNA follows: TGTGCCAGTAGTGTTCGGACAGCAATGGACTATGGCTACACCTTC. It encodes CASSVRTAMDYGYTF. This chain links TRBV19 with TRBJ1-2; D is possibly TRBD1 (6 bases). V was trimmed by 5 bases and J by 3 bases, leaving 16 bases between them. The germline V gene has CDR1 LNHDA and CDR2 SQIVND (reference sequence). The CDR3 is 15 residues long. Looking up the rest from reference TRBV19 and TRBJ1-2 gives the full variable domain: DGGITQSPKYLFRKEGQNVTLSCEQNLNHDAMYWYRQDPGQGLRLIYYSQIVNDFQKGDIAEGYSVSREKKESFPLTVTSAQKNPTAFYLCASSVRTAMDYGYTFGSGTRLTVV.

The rearrangement joins TRBV27 to TRBJ1-1; 9 bases map to TRBD1. There are 14 residues in the CDR3. Germline assignment: CDR1 MNHEY and CDR2 SMNVEV (reference sequence). V dropped 2 bases and J dropped 8; count of bases not matched to a gene: 6. CDR3 bases: TGTGCCAGCAGTTTACGGGAGGGGACAGGGGAAGCTTTCTTT. This encodes CASSLREGTGEAFF.

In the case of this clone: The same CDR3 arises from other DNA sequences in this sample as well. This chain links TRBV7-2 with TRBJ1-2, with 10 positions matching TRBD1. CDR3 size: 13 residues. V dropped 5 bases and J dropped 8; count of bases not matched to a gene: 5. Germline V gene lookup returns CDR1 SGHTA and CDR2 FQGNSA. CDR3 in DNA: TGTGCCAGCAGCCAAGGACAGGGGGGAGGCTACACCTTC. Amino acid sequence: CASSQGQGGGYTF.

The genes are TRBV18 and TRBJ2-5; maybe TRBD2 (6 bases). The CDR3 loop spans 13 amino acids. CDR1 and CDR2 from the germline V gene are KGHSH and LQKENI. The V end was cut by 1 base, the J end by 5 bases, with 8 bases between. In nucleotides, the CDR3 is TGTGCCAGCTCACCACTCGGGGGTGAGACCCAGTACTTC. It translates to CASSPLGGETQYF.

About this clone: Relative to the germline gene, one junction end is altered; a read error may explain this. The CDR3 region is CASSWVRSQGTQYF. The CDR3 coding sequence is TGTGCCAGCAGTTGGGTTCGGTCCCAAGGGACCCAGTACTTC. The J gene is TRBJ2-5, the V gene TRBV6-6; D is unresolved. Germline V gene data show CDR1 as MNHNY and CDR2 as SVGAGI (reference sequence). This CDR3 is built from 14 residues.

The V gene is TRBV7-9, the J gene TRBJ2-5; no clear D. Germline V gene data show CDR1 as SEHNR and CDR2 as FQNEAQ (reference sequence). The CDR3 spans 13 residues. Trimming took 1 base from V and 7 from J, leaving 10 bases between them. CDR3 amino acids: CASSLVMGRTQYF. The CDR3 coding sequence is TGTGCCAGCAGCTTAGTGATGGGCCGGACCCAGTACTTC.

The chain carries TRBV19 and TRBJ2-1; 7 bases map to TRBD2. The CDR3 contains 15 residues. Trimming removed 3 bases from V and 5 bases from J; junction bases left unmatched: 7. Germline assignment: CDR1 LNHDA and CDR2 SQIVND (reference sequence). The CDR3 spells CASSMGGLVNNEQFF. The CDR3 nucleotides read TGTGCCAGTAGTATGGGCGGACTAGTTAACAATGAGCAGTTCTTC.

The gene calls are TRBV18 and TRBJ2-5; D unclear. Germline CDR1 KGHSH, CDR2 LQKENI. The CDR3 has 13 residues. Trimming pared 3 bases from V and 3 bases from J, leaving 8 bases between. CDR3: CASSPVRKETQYF. The CDR3 DNA is TGTGCCAGCTCACCGGTAAGGAAAGAGACCCAGTACTTC. Combining the CDR3 with reference TRBV18 and TRBJ2-5 gives the whole variable domain NAGVMQNPRHLVRRRGQEARLRCSPMKGHSHVYWYRQLPEEGLKFMVYLQKENIIDESGMPKERFSAEFPKEGPSILRIQQVVRGDSAAYFCASSPVRKETQYFGPGTRLLVL.

The chain is built from TRBV18 and TRBJ1-3, with D perhaps TRBD1 (6 bases). The CDR3 is 17 amino acids. From germline, CDR1 is KGHSH and CDR2 LQKENI. The germline V and J ends were trimmed by 2 bases and 2 bases, with 16 bases remaining between them. The chain's CDR3 is CASSPSAVGGTGNTIYF. In nucleotides, the CDR3 is TGTGCCAGCTCACCATCGGCTGTAGGGGGGACTGGAAACACCATATATTTT.

This chain's CDR3 is CASSLGLAGVEQYF. In DNA, the CDR3 is TGTGCCAGCAGCTTGGGACTAGCGGGGGTTGAGCAGTACTTC. V is TRBV5-4 and J is TRBJ2-7, with 12 bases identical to TRBD2. The CDR3 runs to 14 residues. From germline, CDR1 is SGHNT and CDR2 YYREEE (reference sequence). Trimming removed 0 bases from V and 7 bases from J; junction bases left unmatched: 2.

The rearrangement uses TRBV6-5 and TRBJ2-7; 10 positions agree with TRBD1. Germline assignment: CDR1 MNHEY and CDR2 SVGAGI. Trimming at V came to 8 bases and at J to 3 bases, leaving 7 bases not matched to a gene. The CDR3 loop spans 14 amino acids. This CDR3 reads CASGRGQGVYEQYF. For the CDR3, the DNA is TGTGCCAGCGGAAGAGGACAGGGGGTCTACGAGCAGTACTTC.

The chain couples TRBV12-5 to TRBJ1-5; D ambiguous. The CDR3 runs 15 residues. Germline V CDR1 and CDR2: LGHNT, FRNRAP. V lost 6 bases, J lost 9 bases, and 21 bases lay in between. The CDR3 spells CASGLRVSSNGPQHF. The CDR3 region has the DNA TGTGCTAGTGGCCTCCGGGTGAGCTCCAATGGGCCCCAGCATTTT.

The genes are TRBV27 and TRBJ1-1; 7 bases are a match to TRBD1. Germline CDR1 MNHEY, CDR2 SMNVEV (reference sequence). The V and J ends lost 3 bases and 6 bases, in that order; junction bases with no gene match: 7. The CDR3 is made up of 14 amino acids. The CDR3 protein is CASSFGRGDAEAFF. CDR3 coding DNA: TGTGCCAGCAGTTTTGGCAGGGGGGACGCTGAAGCTTTCTTT.

This clone occurred once. The same CDR3 also results from other DNA sequences found in this sample. The chain joins TRBV18 to TRBJ1-1; D is unclear. Germline CDR1 and CDR2: KGHSH and LQKENI. This CDR3 has 13 amino acids. V was clipped by 2 bases and J by 0 bases, with 4 bases between them. The CDR3 nucleotides read TGTGCCAGCTCACCAACGATGAACACTGAAGCTTTCTTT. This translates into CASSPTMNTEAFF.

The rearrangement uses TRBV18 and TRBJ1-6; D perhaps matches TRBD1 (6 bases). This CDR3 has 14 amino acids. The V gene's germline CDR1 is KGHSH and CDR2 LQKENI. Trimming shortened V by 1 base and J by 10 bases, and 11 bases separated the two germline ends. The CDR3 DNA reads as TGTGCCAGCTCACCACAGGGGGAAGAGTCACCCCTCCACTTT. Protein: CASSPQGEESPLHF.

The rearrangement links TRBV5-1 to TRBJ2-3; 7 bases align to TRBD1. V gave up 7 bases and J gave up 5 bases; unmatched junction bases: 10. Looked up from germline, CDR1 is SGHRS and CDR2 is YFSETQ. The CDR3 totals 14 residues. The CDR3 spells CASYTTPGGDTQYF. For the CDR3, the DNA is TGCGCCAGCTACACAACCCCAGGGGGAGATACGCAGTATTTT.

This clone was detected only a few times. Other nucleotide sequences in the sample specify the same CDR3. The chain joins TRBV19 to TRBJ2-1, with D unresolved. Germline lookup yields CDR1 LNHDA and CDR2 SQIVND (reference sequence). V dropped 6 bases and J dropped 2 bases, with 8 bases sitting between them. This CDR3 region has 13 residues. DNA of the CDR3: TGTGCCAGTAGCAGGACCCCCTACAATGAGCAGTTCTTC. This translates into CASSRTPYNEQFF.